This T cell receptor (beta chain) was profiled in a study of glioma-infiltrating T cells. There are many counts of this clonotype. The iRepertoire nested amplicon-rescue multiplex PCR amplified TCR alpha and beta CDR3s from RNA. In TCRdb, the multiplex PCR reads were re-called with MiXCR into one record per CDR3 protein. In the table there are around 190,000 distinct CDR3 sequences, approximately 40% of which are singletons. CDR3 length: 13 amino acids. In germline, CDR1 is SEHNR, CDR2 FQNEAQ (reference sequence). V gave up 1 base and J gave up 6 bases, with 7 bases separating them. The sequence was collected from a human donor with low-grade glioma or glioblastoma, undergoing nonglioma brain surgery, or in good health (not recorded which). The chain has TRBV7-9 and TRBJ1-5, with unresolved D. The sequenced sample consisted of glioma tissue, nonneoplastic brain tissue, or PBMCs (not recorded which). The CDR3 bases are TGTGCCAGCAGCTTAGGATGGAGTCAGCCCCAGCATTTT. This translates into CASSLGWSQPQHF.